In its sample, the clone carrying this T cell receptor (beta chain) is medium-sized. Its specificity is unknown. V was trimmed by 5 bases and J by 5 bases, leaving 16 bases between them. CDR3 size: 15 residues. Germline values: CDR1 SEHNR, CDR2 FQNEAQ (reference sequence). These data originate in a study of PD-1 blockade in classical Hodgkin lymphoma. Turning to the study itself: A 3 mg/kg intravenous dose of nivolumab was received by patients every 2 weeks.

Whole-study findings and limits: Sources of repertoire differences remain undefined, possibly disease activity or prior therapy. Before treatment, complete responders showed about the same diversity as newly diagnosed patients.

With no exception, relapse followed autologous stem cell transplantation in all patients, and brentuximab vedotin exposure varied. The best responses consisted of complete response, partial response or progressive disease. Clones were sequenced by immunoSEQ multiplex PCR, and TCRdb holds only the in-frame ones, with some missing. The sample gives around 58,000 clones, 90% of which show up once; 7.5% to 10% is in the top ten. This chain connects TRBV7-9 to TRBJ2-1, with D unclear. This receptor was identified in a human donor with classical Hodgkin lymphoma. The sequences come from peripheral blood mononuclear cells (PBMCs), collected at baseline. The DNA for the CDR3 is TGTGCCAGCAGCCCCAGTCCTTTCAAGGACAATGAGCAGTTCTTC. The encoded protein is CASSPSPFKDNEQFF.